The 7 T cell receptor beta chains below come from one sample, sequenced in a study of Ad26.COV2.S vaccination and SARS-CoV-2 variants. The assay was immunoSEQ multiplex PCR, and TCRdb's table has in-frame clones only and misses some. The table lists roughly 380,000 clones, over 75% of them singletons. Regarding treatment: 19 received Ad26.COV2.S at low or high dose, single or two shots; about 5 received placebo; per-sample allocation not given. Repertoires come from day 63 after the first vaccine or placebo injection. Sequences were derived from peripheral blood, sampled in a trial of Ad26.COV2.S vaccine versus placebo. Every receptor here comes from a person aged 18-60 years who received the Ad26.COV2.S COVID-19 vaccine or a placebo.

The chain combines TRBV18 with TRBJ1-6; 8 bases agree with TRBD1. The germline gives CDR1 KGHSH, CDR2 LQKENI. The ends lost 3 bases at V and 8 bases at J; junction bases unmatched: 15. The CDR3 has 18 amino acids. The CDR3 DNA reads TGTGCCAGCTCACCGGCCAGGGGGCTAGGCCGGGGGGATTCACCCCTCCACTTT. Protein sequence: CASSPARGLGRGDSPLHF. The variable domain in full, with the rest retrieved from reference TRBV18 and TRBJ1-6, is NAGVMQNPRHLVRRRGQEARLRCSPMKGHSHVYWYRQLPEEGLKFMVYLQKENIIDESGMPKERFSAEFPKEGPSILRIQQVVRGDSAAYFCASSPARGLGRGDSPLHFGNGTRLTVT.

The chain couples TRBV7-2 to TRBJ1-5, with 9 bases that match TRBD1. This CDR3 spans 18 amino acids. Germline V lookup: CDR1 SGHTA, CDR2 FQGNSA. V dropped 0 bases and J dropped 6; count of bases not matched to a gene: 12. The CDR3 nucleotides are TGTGCCAGCAGCTTAGCACAGGGGGCGAATAGGTATAGTCAGCCCCAGCATTTT. It codes for CASSLAQGANRYSQPQHF.

The table lists this clone with a count of one. The chain joins TRBV5-1 to TRBJ2-6; D is unclear. The germline V gene encodes CDR1 SGHRS and CDR2 YFSETQ. V dropped 0 bases and J dropped 0 bases, with 10 bases sitting between them. The CDR3 has 17 amino acids. CDR3 sequence (DNA): TGCGCCAGCAGCTTGGGTCTCTTGAGCTCTGGGGCCAACGTCCTGACTTTC. Translated: CASSLGLLSSGANVLTF.

This clone has a single count. V and J are TRBV15 and TRBJ2-1; 8 nucleotides match TRBD1. The length of the CDR3 is 16 residues. V gave up 2 bases and J gave up 5 bases; unmatched junction bases: 8. Germline CDR1 and CDR2: LNHNV and YYDKDF (reference sequence). The CDR3 region is CATSRTGQGRNNEQFF. The CDR3 nucleotides read TGTGCCACCAGCAGAACCGGACAGGGAAGAAACAATGAGCAGTTCTTC.

The CDR3, as DNA: TGTGCCACCAGTGTCCAAAGGGGCCGTAACACTGAAGCTTTCTTT. Translated: CATSVQRGRNTEAFF. The chain combines TRBV24-1 with TRBJ1-1; the D gene is possibly TRBD1 (5 bases). CDR1 and CDR2 (germline): KGHDR, SFDVKD. Between the trimmed V and J ends, which lost 5 bases and 2 bases, there was a span of 14 bases. The CDR3 length is 15 residues.

The V call is TRBV28, the J call TRBJ2-6, with D possibly being TRBD1 (6 bases). The CDR3 loop spans 17 amino acids. The V end lost 5 bases, the J end lost 4 bases, and 18 bases lay between the germline ends. CDR1 MDHEN and CDR2 SYDVKM come from the germline V gene. CDR3 loop: CASSGPGTFSGANVLTF. CDR3 nucleotide sequence: TGTGCCAGCAGTGGTCCCGGGACATTCTCCGGGGCCAACGTCCTGACTTTC.

The chain carries TRBV6-5 and TRBJ2-5; D not certain. Germline CDR1 and CDR2: MNHEY and SVGAGI. The germline V and J ends were trimmed by 1 base and 1 base, with 7 bases remaining between them. This CDR3 region has 14 residues. In DNA, the CDR3 is TGTGCCAGCAGTTACTACCGGTTCCAAGAGACCCAGTACTTC. Its translation is CASSYYRFQETQYF.